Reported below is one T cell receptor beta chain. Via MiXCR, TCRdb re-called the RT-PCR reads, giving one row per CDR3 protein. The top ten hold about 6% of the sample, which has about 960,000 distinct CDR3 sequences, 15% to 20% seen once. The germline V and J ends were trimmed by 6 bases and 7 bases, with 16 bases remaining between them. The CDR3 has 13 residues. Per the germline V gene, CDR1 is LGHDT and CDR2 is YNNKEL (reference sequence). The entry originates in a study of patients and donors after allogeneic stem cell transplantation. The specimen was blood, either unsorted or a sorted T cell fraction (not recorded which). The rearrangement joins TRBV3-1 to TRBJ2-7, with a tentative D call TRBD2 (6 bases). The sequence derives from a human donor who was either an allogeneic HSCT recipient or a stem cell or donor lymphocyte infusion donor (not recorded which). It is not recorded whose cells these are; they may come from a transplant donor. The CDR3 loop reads CASRSRAAGEQYF. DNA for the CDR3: TGTGCCAGCAGATCAAGGGCGGCGGGGGAGCAGTACTTC.